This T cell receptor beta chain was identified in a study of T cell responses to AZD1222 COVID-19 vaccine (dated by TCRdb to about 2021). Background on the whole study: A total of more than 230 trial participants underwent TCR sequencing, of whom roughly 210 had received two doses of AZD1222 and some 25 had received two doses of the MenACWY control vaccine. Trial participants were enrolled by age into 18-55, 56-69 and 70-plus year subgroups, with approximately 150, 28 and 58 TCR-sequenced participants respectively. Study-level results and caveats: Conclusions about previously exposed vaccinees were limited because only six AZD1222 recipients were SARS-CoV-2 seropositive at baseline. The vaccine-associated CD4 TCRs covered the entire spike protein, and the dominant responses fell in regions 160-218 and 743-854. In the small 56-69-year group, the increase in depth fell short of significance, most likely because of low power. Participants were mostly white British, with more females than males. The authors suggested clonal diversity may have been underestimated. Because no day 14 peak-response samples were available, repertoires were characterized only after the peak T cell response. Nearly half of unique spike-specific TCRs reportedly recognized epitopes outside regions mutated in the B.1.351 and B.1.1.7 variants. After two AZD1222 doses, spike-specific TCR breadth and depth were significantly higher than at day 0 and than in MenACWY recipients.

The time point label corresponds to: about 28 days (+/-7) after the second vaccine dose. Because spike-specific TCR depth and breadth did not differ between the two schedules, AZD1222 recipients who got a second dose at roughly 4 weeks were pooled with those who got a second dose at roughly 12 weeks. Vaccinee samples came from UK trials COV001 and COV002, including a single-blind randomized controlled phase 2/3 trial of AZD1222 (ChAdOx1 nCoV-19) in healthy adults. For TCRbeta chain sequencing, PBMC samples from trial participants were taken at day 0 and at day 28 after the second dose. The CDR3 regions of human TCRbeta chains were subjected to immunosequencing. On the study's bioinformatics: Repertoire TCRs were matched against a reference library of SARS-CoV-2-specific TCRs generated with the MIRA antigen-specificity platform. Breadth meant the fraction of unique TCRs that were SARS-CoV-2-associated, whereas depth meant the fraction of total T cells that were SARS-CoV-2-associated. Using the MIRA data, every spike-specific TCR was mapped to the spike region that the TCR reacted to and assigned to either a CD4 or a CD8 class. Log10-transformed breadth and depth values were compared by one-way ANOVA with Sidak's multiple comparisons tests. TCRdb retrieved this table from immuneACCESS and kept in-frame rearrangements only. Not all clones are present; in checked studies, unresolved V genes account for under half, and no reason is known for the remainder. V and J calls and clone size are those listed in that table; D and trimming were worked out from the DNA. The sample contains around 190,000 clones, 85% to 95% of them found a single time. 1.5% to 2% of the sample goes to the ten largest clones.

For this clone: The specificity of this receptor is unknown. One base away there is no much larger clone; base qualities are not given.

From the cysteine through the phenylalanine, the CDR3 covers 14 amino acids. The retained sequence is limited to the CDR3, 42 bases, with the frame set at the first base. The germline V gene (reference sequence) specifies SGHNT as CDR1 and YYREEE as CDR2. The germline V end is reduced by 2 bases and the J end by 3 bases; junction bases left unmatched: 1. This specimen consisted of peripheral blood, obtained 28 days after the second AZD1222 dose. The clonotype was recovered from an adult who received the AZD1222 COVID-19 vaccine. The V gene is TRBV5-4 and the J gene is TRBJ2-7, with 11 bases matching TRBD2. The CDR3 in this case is CASSLTSGSYEQYF. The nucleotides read TGTGCCAGCAGCTTAACTAGCGGGAGCTACGAGCAGTACTTC.